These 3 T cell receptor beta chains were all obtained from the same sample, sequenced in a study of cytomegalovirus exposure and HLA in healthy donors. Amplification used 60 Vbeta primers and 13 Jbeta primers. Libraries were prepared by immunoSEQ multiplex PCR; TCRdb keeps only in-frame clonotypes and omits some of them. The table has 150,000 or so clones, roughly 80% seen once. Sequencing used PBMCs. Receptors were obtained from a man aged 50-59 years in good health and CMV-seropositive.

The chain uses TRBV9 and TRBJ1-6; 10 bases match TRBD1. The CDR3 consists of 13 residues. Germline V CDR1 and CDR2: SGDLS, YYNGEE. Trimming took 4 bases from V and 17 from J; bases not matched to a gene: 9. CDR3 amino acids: CASSRNGQGEIHF. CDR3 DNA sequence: TGTGCCAGCAGCCGAAATGGACAGGGGGAGATCCACTTT.

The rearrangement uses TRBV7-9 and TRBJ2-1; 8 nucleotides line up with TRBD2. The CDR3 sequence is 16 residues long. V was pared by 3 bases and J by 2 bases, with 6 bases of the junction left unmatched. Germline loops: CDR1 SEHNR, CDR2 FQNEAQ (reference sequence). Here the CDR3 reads CASSFVAGGPYNEQFF. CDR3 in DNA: TGTGCCAGCAGCTTCGTGGCGGGAGGCCCCTACAATGAGCAGTTCTTC.

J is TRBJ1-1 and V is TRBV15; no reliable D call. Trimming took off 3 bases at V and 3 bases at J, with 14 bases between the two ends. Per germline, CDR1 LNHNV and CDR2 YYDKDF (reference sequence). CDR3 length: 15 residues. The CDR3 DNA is TGTGCCACCAGCAGCCCGCGGACGGGAGACACTGAAGCTTTCTTT. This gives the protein CATSSPRTGDTEAFF.